The clone carrying this T cell receptor beta chain has just a few counts. Its specificity is unknown. This sample stems from a study of cytomegalovirus exposure and HLA in healthy donors. Overall study results and limits: As a later analysis showed, a missense DCLRE1C variant was linked to trimming of TCR beta V- and J-genes. Later, an analysis found that common viral pathogens appeared to be linked with several of the most significant clusters. Per published reports, the classifier diagnosed cytomegalovirus status with high specificity and sensitivity.

J was trimmed by 1 base and V by 0 bases; bases with no gene match: 0. The CDR3 runs 14 residues. The germline V gene encodes CDR1 SGHRS and CDR2 YFSETQ. The PCR was carried out with 60 Vbeta primers and 13 Jbeta primers. The repertoire was sequenced with immunoSEQ multiplex PCR; TCRdb's copy has only in-frame clones and lacks some. The sample carries approximately 110,000 clones, about four fifths recorded once. Likely unrecorded immune exposures existed in these nominally healthy donors. The genes are TRBV5-1 and TRBJ1-1, with 7 bases fitting TRBD1. The specimen sequenced was PBMCs. The source of this sequence is a man aged 25-45 years in good health and CMV-seropositive. The CDR3 DNA sequence: TGCGCCAGCAGCTTGGGGACAGGGAACACTGAAGCTTTCTTT. This codes for CASSLGTGNTEAFF.